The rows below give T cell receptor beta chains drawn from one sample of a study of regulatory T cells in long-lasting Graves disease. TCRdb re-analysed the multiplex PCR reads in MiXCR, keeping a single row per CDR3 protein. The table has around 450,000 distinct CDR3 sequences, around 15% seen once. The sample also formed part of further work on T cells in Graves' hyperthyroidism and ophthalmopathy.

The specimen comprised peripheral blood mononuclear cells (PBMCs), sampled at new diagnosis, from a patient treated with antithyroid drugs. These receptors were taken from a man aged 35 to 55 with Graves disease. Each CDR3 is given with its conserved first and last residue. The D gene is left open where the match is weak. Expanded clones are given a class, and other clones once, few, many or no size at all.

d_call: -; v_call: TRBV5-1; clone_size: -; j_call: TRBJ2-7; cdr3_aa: CASRFLANSYKQYF; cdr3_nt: TGCGCCAGCAGGTTTCTAGCCAACTCCTACAAGCAGTACTTC
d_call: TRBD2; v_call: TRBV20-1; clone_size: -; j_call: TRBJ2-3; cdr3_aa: CSATLAGWDTDTQYF; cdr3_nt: TGCAGTGCTACCTTAGCGGGATGGGACACAGATACGCAGTATTTT
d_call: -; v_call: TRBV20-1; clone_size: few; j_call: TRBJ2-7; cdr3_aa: CSATGTGGSYEQYF; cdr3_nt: TGCAGTGCAACCGGGACGGGCGGCTCCTACGAGCAGTACTTC
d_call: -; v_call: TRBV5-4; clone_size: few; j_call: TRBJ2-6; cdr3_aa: CASSLPGAFSGANVLTF; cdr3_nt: TGTGCCAGCAGCTTGCCAGGGGCTTTCTCTGGGGCCAACGTCCTGACTTTC
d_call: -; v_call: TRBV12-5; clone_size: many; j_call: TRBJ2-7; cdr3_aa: CASGSDHVTGSYEQYF; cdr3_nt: TGTGCTAGTGGTTCCGACCATGTGACAGGCTCCTACGAGCAGTACTTC
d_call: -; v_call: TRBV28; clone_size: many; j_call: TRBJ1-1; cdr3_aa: CASSSPGFSEAFF; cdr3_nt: TGTGCCAGCAGTTCACCGGGATTCTCTGAAGCTTTCTTT
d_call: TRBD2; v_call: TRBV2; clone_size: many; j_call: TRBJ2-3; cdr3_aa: CASSEKAGAPTDTQYF; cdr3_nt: TGTGCCAGCAGTGAAAAGGCGGGAGCCCCCACAGATACGCAGTATTTT
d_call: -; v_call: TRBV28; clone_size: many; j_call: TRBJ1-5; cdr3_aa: CASFSDRGRNQPQHF; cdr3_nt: TGTGCCAGCTTCTCCGACCGGGGGAGGAATCAGCCCCAGCATTTT
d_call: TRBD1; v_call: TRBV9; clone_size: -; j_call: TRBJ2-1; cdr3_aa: CASSAPTGSNEQFF; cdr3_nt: TGTGCCAGCAGCGCACCGACAGGGTCCAATGAGCAGTTCTTC
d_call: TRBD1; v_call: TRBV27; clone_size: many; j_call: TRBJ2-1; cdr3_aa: CASSFRTGPSQWQFF; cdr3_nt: TGTGCCAGCAGTTTCCGGACAGGCCCATCACAGTGGCAGTTCTTC
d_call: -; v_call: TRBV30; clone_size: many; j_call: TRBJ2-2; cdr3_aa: CAWSVGGTTGELFF; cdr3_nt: TGTGCCTGGAGTGTGGGAGGAACCACCGGGGAGCTGTTTTTT
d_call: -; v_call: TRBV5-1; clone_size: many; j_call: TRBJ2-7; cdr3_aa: CASKSRIDEQYF; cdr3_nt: TGCGCCAGCAAGTCCAGAATAGACGAGCAGTACTTC
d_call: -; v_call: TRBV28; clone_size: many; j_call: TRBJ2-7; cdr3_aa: CASRDKGHYEQYF; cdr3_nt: TGTGCCAGCAGGGATAAGGGACATTACGAGCAGTACTTC
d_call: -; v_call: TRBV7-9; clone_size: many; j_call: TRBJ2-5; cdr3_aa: CASSWGETQYF; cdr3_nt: TGTGCCAGCAGCTGGGGAGAGACCCAGTACTTC
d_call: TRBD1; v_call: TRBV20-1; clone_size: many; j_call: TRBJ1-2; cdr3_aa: CSAGTGVGYTF; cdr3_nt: TGCAGTGCTGGGACAGGGGTCGGCTACACCTTC
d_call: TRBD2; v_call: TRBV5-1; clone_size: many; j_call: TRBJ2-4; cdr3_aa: CASSLRTSGNFKNIQYF; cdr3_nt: TGCGCCAGCAGCTTAAGGACTAGCGGAAACTTCAAAAACATTCAGTACTTC
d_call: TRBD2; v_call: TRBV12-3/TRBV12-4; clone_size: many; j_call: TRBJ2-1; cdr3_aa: CASSSRTSGRRNEQFF; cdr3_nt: TGTGCCAGCAGTTCCCGGACTAGCGGGAGGAGGAATGAGCAGTTCTTC
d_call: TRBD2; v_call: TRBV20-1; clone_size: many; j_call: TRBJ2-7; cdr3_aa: CSARDPFRRAGALAGVEQYF; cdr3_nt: TGCAGTGCTAGAGATCCTTTTAGAAGAGCCGGTGCGCTAGCGGGAGTCGAGCAGTACTTC
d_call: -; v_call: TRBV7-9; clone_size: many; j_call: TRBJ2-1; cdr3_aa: CASSSTRSSYNEQFF; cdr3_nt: TGTGCCAGCAGCTCGACTCGGAGCTCCTACAATGAGCAGTTCTTC
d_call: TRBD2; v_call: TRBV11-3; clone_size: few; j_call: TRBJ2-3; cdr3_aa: CASSSPYSGRGGDTQYF; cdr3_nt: TGTGCCAGCAGCTCTCCCTATAGCGGGAGGGGGGGAGATACGCAGTATTTT
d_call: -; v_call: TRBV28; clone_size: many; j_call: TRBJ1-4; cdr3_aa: CASSLYESGEKLFF; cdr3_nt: TGTGCCAGCAGTTTATACGAATCAGGGGAAAAACTGTTTTTT
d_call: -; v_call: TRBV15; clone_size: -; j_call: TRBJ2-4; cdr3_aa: CATSKEDSFRYF; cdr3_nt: TGTGCCACCAGCAAAGAAGACAGTTTTCGGTACTTC
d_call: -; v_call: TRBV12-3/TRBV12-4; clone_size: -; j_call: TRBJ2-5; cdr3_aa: CASSFLGQGGETQYF; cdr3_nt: TGTGCCAGCAGTTTCCTAGGGCAGGGAGGAGAGACCCAGTACTTC